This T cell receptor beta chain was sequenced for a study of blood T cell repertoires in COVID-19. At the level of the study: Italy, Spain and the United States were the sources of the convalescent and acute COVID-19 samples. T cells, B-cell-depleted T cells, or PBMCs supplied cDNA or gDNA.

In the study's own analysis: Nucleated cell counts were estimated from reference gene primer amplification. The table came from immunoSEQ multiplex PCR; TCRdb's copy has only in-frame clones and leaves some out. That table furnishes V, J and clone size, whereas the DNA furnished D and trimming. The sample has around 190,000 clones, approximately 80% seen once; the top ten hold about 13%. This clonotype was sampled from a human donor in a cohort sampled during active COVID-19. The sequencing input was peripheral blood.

CDR3 loop: CAWRVRQGSNTEAFF. CDR3 coding DNA: TGTGCCTGGAGAGTCAGACAGGGCTCAAACACTGAAGCTTTCTTT. The J gene is TRBJ1-1, the V gene TRBV30; 7 bases are shared with TRBD1. The CDR3 covers 15 residues. V was pared by 3 bases and J by 2 bases, with 9 bases of the junction left unmatched. The germline V gene encodes CDR1 GTSNPN and CDR2 SVGIG (reference sequence).